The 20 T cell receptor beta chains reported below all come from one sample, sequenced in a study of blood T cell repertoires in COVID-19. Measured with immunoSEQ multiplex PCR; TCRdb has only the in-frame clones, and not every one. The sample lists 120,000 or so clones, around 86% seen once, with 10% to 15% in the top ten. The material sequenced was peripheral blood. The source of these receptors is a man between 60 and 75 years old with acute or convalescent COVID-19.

DNA of the CDR3: TGTGCCAGCAGCTTTGGGACAGGGAGCTACGAGCAGTACTTC. This codes for CASSFGTGSYEQYF. The V and J genes are TRBV5-5 and TRBJ2-7; 9 nucleotides agree with TRBD1. This CDR3 has 14 amino acids. Trimming removed 2 bases from V and 3 bases from J; junction bases left unmatched: 3. The germline gives CDR1 SGHKS, CDR2 YYEKEE (reference sequence).

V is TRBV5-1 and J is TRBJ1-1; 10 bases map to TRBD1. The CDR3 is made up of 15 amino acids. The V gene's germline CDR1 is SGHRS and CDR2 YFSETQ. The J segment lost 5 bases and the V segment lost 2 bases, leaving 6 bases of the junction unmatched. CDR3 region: CASSFTPDRGTEAFF. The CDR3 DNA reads TGCGCCAGCAGCTTCACCCCGGACAGGGGGACTGAAGCTTTCTTT.

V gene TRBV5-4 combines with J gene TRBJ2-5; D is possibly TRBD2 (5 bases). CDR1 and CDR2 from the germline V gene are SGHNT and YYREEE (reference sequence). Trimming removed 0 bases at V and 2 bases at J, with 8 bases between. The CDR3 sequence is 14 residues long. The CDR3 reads CASSLGSGQETQYF. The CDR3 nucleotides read TGTGCCAGCAGCTTGGGGAGCGGACAAGAGACCCAGTACTTC.

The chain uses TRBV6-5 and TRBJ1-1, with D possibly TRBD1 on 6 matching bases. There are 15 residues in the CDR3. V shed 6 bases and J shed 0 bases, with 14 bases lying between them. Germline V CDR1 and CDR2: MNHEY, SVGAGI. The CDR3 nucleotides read TGTGCCAGCAGGTACGCGGGGGGCATGAACACTGAAGCTTTCTTT. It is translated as CASRYAGGMNTEAFF.

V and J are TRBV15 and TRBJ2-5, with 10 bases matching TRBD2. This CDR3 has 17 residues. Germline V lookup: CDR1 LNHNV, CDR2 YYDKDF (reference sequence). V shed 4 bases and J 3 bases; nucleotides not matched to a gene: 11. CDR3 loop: CATSISPPTSGEETQYF. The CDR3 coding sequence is TGTGCCACCAGCATATCCCCCCCCACTAGCGGGGAAGAGACCCAGTACTTC.

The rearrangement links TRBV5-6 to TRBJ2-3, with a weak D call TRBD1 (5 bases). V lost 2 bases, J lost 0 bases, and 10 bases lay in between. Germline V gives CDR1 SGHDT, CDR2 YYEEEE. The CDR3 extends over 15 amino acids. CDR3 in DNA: TGTGCCAGCAGCTTACAGGAGCTTAGCACAGATACGCAGTATTTT. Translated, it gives CASSLQELSTDTQYF.

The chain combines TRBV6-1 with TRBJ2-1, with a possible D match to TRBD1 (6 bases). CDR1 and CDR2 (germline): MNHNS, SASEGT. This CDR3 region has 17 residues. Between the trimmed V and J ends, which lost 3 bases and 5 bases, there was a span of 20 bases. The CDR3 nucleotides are TGTGCCAGCAGTGAGACCTGGGGGCGCGGCGTCAACAATGAGCAGTTCTTC. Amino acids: CASSETWGRGVNNEQFF.

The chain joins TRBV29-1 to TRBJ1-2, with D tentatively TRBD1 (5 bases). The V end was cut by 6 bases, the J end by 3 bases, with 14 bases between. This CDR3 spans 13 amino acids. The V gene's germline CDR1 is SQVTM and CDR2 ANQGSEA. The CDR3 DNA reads TGCAGCGTGAGGTTGCTCAGGGACTATGGCTACACCTTC. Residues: CSVRLLRDYGYTF.

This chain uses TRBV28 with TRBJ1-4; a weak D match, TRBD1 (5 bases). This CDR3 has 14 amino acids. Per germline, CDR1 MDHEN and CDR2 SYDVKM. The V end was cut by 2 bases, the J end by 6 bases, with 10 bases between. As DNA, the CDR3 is TGTGCCAGCAGTTTAGACCCGACAGATGAAAAACTGTTTTTT. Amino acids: CASSLDPTDEKLFF. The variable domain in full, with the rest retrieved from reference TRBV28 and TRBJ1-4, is DVKVTQSSRYLVKRTGEKVFLECVQDMDHENMFWYRQDPGLGLRLIYFSYDVKMKEKGDIPEGYSVSREKKERFSLILESASTNQTSMYLCASSLDPTDEKLFFGSGTQLSVL.

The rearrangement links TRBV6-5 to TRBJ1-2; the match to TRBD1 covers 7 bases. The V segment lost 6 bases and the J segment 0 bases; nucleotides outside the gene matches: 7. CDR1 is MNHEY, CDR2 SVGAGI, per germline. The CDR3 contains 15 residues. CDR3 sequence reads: CASRRTGVSNYGYTF. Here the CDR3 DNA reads TGTGCCAGCAGGAGGACAGGAGTTTCTAACTATGGCTACACCTTC.

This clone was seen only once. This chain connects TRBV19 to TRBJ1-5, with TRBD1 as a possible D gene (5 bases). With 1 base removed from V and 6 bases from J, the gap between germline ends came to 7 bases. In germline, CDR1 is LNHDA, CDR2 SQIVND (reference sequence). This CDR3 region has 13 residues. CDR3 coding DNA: TGTGCCAGTAGTATAGGACAGCTTCAGCCCCAGCATTTT. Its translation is CASSIGQLQPQHF.

This CDR3 is CASKLIAEETQYF. The CDR3 coding sequence is TGTGCCAGCAAATTAATAGCGGAAGAGACCCAGTACTTC. V gene TRBV6-5 combines with J gene TRBJ2-5; TRBD2 is a possible D gene (6 bases). The V and J ends lost 7 bases and 3 bases respectively, with 12 bases between them. The germline V gene encodes CDR1 MNHEY and CDR2 SVGAGI. The CDR3 has 13 residues.

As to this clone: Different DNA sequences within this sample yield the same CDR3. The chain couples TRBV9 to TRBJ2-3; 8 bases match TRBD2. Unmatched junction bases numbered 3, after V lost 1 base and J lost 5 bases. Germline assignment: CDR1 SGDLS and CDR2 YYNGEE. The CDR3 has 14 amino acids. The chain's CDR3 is CASSVSGSGDTQYF. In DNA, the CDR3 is TGTGCCAGCAGCGTAAGCGGGAGTGGAGATACGCAGTATTTT.

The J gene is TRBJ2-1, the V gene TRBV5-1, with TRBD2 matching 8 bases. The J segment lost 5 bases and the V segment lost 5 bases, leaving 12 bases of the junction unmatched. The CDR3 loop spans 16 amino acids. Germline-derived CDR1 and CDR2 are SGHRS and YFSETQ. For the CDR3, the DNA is TGCGCCAGCAGTCGGGGATTTGCGGGAGGTCACAATGAGCAGTTCTTC. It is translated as CASSRGFAGGHNEQFF.

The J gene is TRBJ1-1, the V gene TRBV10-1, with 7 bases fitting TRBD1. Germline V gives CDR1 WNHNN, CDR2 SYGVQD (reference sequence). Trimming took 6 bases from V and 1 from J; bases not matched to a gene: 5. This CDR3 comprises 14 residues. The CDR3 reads CASRKGARNTEAFF. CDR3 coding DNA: TGCGCCAGCAGGAAGGGGGCGCGGAACACTGAAGCTTTCTTT.

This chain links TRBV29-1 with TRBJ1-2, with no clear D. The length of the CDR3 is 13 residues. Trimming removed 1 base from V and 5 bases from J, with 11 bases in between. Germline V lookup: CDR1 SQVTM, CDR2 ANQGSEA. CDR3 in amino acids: CSVEGGQRYGYTF. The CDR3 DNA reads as TGCAGCGTTGAAGGCGGGCAGAGATATGGCTACACCTTC.

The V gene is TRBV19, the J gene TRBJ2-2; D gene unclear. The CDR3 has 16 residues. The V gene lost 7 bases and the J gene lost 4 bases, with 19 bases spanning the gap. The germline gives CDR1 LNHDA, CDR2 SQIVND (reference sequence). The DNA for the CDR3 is TGTGCCAGTACCCACACTAATCCCAGTCCCACCGGGGAGCTGTTTTTT. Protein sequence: CASTHTNPSPTGELFF.

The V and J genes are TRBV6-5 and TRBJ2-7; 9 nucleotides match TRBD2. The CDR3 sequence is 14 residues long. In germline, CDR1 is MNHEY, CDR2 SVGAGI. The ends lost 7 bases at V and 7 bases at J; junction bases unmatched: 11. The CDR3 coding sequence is TGTGCCAGCAAGGAGGTAGCGGGAGTCGCAGAGCAGTACTTC. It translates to CASKEVAGVAEQYF.

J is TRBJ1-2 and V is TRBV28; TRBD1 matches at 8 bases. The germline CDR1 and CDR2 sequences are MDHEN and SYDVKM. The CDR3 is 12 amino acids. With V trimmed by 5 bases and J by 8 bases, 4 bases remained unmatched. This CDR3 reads CASSQGAVGYTF. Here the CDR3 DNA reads TGTGCCAGCAGTCAGGGGGCGGTCGGCTACACCTTC.

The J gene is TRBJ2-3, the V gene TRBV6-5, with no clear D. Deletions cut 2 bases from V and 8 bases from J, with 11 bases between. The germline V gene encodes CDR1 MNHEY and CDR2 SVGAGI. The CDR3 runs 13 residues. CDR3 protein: CASSYQGATTQYF. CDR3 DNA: TGTGCCAGCAGTTACCAAGGAGCTACTACGCAGTATTTT.